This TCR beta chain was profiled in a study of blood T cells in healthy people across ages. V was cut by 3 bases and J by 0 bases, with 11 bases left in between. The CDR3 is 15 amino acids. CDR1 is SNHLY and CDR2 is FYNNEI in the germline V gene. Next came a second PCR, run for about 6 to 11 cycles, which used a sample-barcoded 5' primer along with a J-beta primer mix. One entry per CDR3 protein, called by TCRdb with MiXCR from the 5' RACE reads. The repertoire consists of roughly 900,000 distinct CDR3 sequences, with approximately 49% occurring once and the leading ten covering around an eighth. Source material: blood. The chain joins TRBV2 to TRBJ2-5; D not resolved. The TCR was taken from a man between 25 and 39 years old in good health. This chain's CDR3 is CASSEAGWYQETQYF. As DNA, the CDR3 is TGTGCCAGCAGTGAGGCCGGATGGTACCAAGAGACCCAGTACTTC.